A selection of T cell receptor beta chains follows, all from one sample in a study of cytomegalovirus exposure and HLA in healthy donors. The table came from immunoSEQ multiplex PCR; TCRdb's copy has only in-frame clones and leaves some out. The table has over 100,000 clones, approximately 74% seen once. The sequenced sample consisted of PBMCs. Every receptor here comes from a male donor in good health and CMV-seronegative. CDR3s include the opening cysteine and the closing phenylalanine or tryptophan. D genes are given only for firm matches. Clone size is shown for a subset of rows, as once, few, many or a class of expanded clone.

j_call	clone_size	v_call	d_call	cdr3_nt	cdr3_aa
TRBJ2-1	once	TRBV14	TRBD2	TGTGCCAGCAGCCAAGGTAGCGGGGGGGCCTACAATGAGCAGTTCTTC	CASSQGSGGAYNEQFF
TRBJ1-2	.	TRBV4-2	TRBD1	TGTGCCAGCAGCCGAGGACAGGGGGACTATGGCTACACCTTC	CASSRGQGDYGYTF
TRBJ2-5	.	TRBV13	TRBD1	TGTGCCAGCAGCGGACGGGACAGAACCCAAGAGACCCAGTACTTC	CASSGRDRTQETQYF
TRBJ2-1	few	TRBV7-6	TRBD1	TGTGCCAGCAGCCCTGGGACAGGGCTTACTGAGCAGTTCTTC	CASSPGTGLTEQFF
TRBJ2-7	.	TRBV7-9	TRBD1	TGTGCCAGCAGCTTAGGGACAGGGGACGCCGAGCAGTACTTC	CASSLGTGDAEQYF
TRBJ2-3	.	TRBV7-2	.	TGTGCCAGCAGCTTAGCGTCGGATACGCAGTATTTT	CASSLASDTQYF
TRBJ1-6	.	TRBV27	.	TGTGCCAGCAGTTTATATACAGGGAGCTATAATTCACCCCTCCACTTT	CASSLYTGSYNSPLHF
TRBJ2-2	.	TRBV7-8	.	TGTGCCAGCAGCTCGAGCAGGCTTTACGGGGAGCTGTTTTTT	CASSSSRLYGELFF
TRBJ2-7	.	TRBV5-1	TRBD2	TGCGCCAGCAGCTGGGCTAGCGGGGGTTACGAGCAGTACTTC	CASSWASGGYEQYF
TRBJ2-2	.	TRBV28	TRBD2	TGTGCCAGCAGTACGACTTGGGGGGGGAATCACACCGGGGAGCTGTTTTTT	CASSTTWGGNHTGELFF
TRBJ1-6	once	TRBV5-6	TRBD1	TGTGCCAGCAGCTTGGGACAGGGGGCATATAATTCACCCCTCCACTTT	CASSLGQGAYNSPLHF
TRBJ2-7	.	TRBV5-1	TRBD1	TGCGCCAGCAGGGGACAGGCCTCCTACGAGCAGTACTTC	CASRGQASYEQYF
TRBJ1-1	.	TRBV23-1	TRBD1	TGCGCCAGCAGCCCCCAGGCCCCCGAGACAGGGGGCGTAGCGGAAGCTTTCTTT	CASSPQAPETGGVAEAFF
TRBJ2-7	few	TRBV5-4	.	TGTGCCAGCAGCTTGGTGGCGTCAGGGGCAGCCTACGAGCAGTACTTC	CASSLVASGAAYEQYF
TRBJ2-2	.	TRBV28	TRBD2	TGTGCCAGCAGGTCTGGACTAGGCCCCGTCCGGGAGCTGTTTTTT	CASRSGLGPVRELFF
TRBJ2-6	once	TRBV4-3	.	TGCGCCAGCAGCCAAGAGGTTCAGGTCTGGGGAGCTGGGGCCAACGTCCTGACTTTC	CASSQEVQVWGAGANVLTF
TRBJ2-7	.	TRBV28	TRBD2	TGTGCCAGCAGCCCTCCAGTTTCCGTAATACTAGCGGGCACCTACGAGCAGTACTTC	CASSPPVSVILAGTYEQYF
TRBJ2-1	few	TRBV9	.	TGTGCCAGCACTAGTGGAGGGGGGGCGGACAATGAGCAGTTCTTC	CASTSGGGADNEQFF
TRBJ2-7	.	TRBV28	.	TGTGCCAGCAGAACTGCTGGAGGTAGCGGAGGATACGAGCAGTACTTC	CASRTAGGSGGYEQYF
TRBJ2-3	.	TRBV29-1	TRBD1	TGCAGCGCCTCTCGGCTGGGACAGAACACAGATACGCAGTATTTT	CSASRLGQNTDTQYF
TRBJ1-1	.	TRBV9	.	TGTGCCAGCAGCCCAACGGGACACTTGAACACTGAAGCTTTCTTT	CASSPTGHLNTEAFF
TRBJ1-5	few	TRBV30	.	TGTGCCTGGAGTGATTCAGGGTTGTTAAGTCAGCCCCAGCATTTT	CAWSDSGLLSQPQHF
TRBJ2-7	.	TRBV7-6	TRBD1	TGTGCCAGCAGCTCTGACCCACAGGGGGTATACGAGCAGTACTTC	CASSSDPQGVYEQYF
TRBJ2-3	.	TRBV7-2	.	TGTGCCAGCAGCTTAGCCACAGGGTCTAGGGATACGCAGTATTTT	CASSLATGSRDTQYF
TRBJ2-3	.	TRBV25-1	TRBD2	TGTGCCAGCAGTGAGGGACTAGCGGGGGGGGCAGATACGCAGTATTTT	CASSEGLAGGADTQYF